This TCR beta chain comes out of a study of beta chain features in type 1 diabetes. Study results and caveats: With patients and controls alike, PCR might favor shorter templates to an equal degree.

cDNA synthesis used the whole RNA isolate, giving expressed TCRB sequences. Libraries were prepared by immunoSEQ multiplex PCR; TCRdb keeps only in-frame clonotypes and omits some of them. Among 240,000 or so clones listed, 68% were seen once. Germline CDR1 reads DFQATT; CDR2 reads SNEGSKA (reference sequence). The CDR3 contains 11 residues. V lost 4 bases and J lost 4, with 7 bases in between. To note about this clone: Its cognate antigen is unknown.

Every single donor gave one heparinised blood draw, and these averaged about 120 mL. CD45RO/CCR7/CD25/CD127/CD95/CD27 separated CD4+ naive, central memory, regulatory and stem cell-like memory cells by sorting. The chain joins TRBV20-1 to TRBJ1-1; D call uncertain. The source of this sequence is a man between 25 and 39 years old in good health. Sequenced sample: naive CD4+ T cells from blood. The CDR3 is CSAKGITEAFF. The DNA for the CDR3 is TGCAGTGCTAAGGGAATCACTGAAGCTTTCTTT.